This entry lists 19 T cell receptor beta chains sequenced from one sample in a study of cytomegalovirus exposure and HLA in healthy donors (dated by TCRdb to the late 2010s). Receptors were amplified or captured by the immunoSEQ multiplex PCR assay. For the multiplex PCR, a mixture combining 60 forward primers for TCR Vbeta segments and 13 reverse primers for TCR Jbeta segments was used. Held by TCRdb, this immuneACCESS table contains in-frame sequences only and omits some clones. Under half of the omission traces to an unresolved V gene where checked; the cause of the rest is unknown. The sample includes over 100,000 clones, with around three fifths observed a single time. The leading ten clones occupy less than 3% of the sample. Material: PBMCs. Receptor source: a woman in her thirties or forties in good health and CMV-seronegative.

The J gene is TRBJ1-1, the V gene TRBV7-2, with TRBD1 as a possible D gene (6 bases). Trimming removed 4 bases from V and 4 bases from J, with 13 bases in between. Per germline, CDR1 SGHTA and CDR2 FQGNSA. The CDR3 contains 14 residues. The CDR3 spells CASSSGEGGTEAFF. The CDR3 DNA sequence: TGTGCCAGCAGCTCGGGGGAGGGGGGCACTGAAGCTTTCTTT.

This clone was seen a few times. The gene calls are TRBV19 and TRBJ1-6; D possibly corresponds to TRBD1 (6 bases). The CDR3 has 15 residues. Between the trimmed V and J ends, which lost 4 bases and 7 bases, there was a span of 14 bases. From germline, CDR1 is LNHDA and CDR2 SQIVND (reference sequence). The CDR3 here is CASSRNRERNSPLHF. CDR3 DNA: TGTGCCAGTAGTAGGAACAGGGAGAGGAATTCACCCCTCCACTTT.

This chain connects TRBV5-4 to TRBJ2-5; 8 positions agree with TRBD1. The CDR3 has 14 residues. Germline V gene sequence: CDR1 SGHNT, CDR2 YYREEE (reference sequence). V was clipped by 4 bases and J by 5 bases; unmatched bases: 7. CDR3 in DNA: TGTGCCAGCAGCCTTCAGGGGGCGGTGGAGACCCAGTACTTC. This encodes CASSLQGAVETQYF.

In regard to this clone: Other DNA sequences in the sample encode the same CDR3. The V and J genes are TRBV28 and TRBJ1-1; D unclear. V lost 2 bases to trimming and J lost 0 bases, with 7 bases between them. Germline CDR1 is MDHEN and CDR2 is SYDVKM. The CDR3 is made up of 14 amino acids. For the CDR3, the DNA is TGTGCCAGCAGTTTAACGGGAGTGAACACTGAAGCTTTCTTT. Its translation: CASSLTGVNTEAFF.

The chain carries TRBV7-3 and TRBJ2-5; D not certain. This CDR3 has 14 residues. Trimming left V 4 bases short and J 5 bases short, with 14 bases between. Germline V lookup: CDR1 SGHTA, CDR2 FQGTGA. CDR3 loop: CASSSLGPGETQYF. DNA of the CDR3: TGTGCCAGCAGCTCGCTGGGCCCTGGGGAGACCCAGTACTTC.

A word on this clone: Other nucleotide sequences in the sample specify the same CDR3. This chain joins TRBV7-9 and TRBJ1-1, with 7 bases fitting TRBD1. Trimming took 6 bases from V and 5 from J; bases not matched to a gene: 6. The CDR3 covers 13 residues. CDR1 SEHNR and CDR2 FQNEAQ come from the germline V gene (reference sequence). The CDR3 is CASSPQGRTEAFF. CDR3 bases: TGTGCCAGCAGTCCACAGGGGAGGACTGAAGCTTTCTTT. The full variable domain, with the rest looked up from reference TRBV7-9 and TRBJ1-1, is DTGVSQNPRHKITKRGQNVTFRCDPISEHNRLYWYRQTLGQGPEFLTYFQNEAQLEKSRLLSDRFSAERPKGSFSTLEIQRTEQGDSAMYLCASSPQGRTEAFFGQGTRLTVV.

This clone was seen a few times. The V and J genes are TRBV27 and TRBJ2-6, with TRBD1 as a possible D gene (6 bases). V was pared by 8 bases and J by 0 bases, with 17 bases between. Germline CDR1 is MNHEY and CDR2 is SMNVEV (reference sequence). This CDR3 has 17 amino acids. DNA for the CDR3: TGTGCCAGCCGATTGGACAGCTCCAGCTCTGGGGCCAACGTCCTGACTTTC. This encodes CASRLDSSSSGANVLTF.

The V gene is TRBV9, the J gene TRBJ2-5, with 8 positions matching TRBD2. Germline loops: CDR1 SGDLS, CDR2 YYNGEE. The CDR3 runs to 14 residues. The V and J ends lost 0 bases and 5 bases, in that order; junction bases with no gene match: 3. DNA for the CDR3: TGTGCCAGCAGCGTAGGGTCGGGGGGGGAGACCCAGTACTTC. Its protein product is CASSVGSGGETQYF.

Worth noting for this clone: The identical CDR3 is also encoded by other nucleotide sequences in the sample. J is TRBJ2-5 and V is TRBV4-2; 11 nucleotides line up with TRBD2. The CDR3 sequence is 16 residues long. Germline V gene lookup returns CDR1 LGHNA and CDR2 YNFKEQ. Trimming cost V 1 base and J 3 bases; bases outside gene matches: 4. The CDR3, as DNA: TGTGCCAGCAGCCAAGTGGAACTAGCGGGGGAAGAGACCCAGTACTTC. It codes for CASSQVELAGEETQYF.

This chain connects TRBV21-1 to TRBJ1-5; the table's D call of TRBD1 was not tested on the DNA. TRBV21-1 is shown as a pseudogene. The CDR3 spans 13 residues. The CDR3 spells CASRGHVDQPQHF. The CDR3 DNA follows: TGTGCCAGCAGAGGACACGTCGATCAGCCCCAGCATTTT.

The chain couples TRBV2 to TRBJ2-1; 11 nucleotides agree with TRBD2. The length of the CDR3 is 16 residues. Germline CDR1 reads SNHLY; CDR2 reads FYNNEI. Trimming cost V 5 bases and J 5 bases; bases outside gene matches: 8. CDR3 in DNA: TGTGCCAGCAGTCACGCTAGCGGGGGGCCCCACAATGAGCAGTTCTTC. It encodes CASSHASGGPHNEQFF.

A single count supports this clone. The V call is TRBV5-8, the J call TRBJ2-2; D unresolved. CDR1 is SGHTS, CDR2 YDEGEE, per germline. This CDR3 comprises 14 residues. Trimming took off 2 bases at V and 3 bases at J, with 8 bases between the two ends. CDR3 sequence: CASSFQRYTGELFF. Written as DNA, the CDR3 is TGTGCCAGCAGCTTTCAGCGATACACCGGGGAGCTGTTTTTT.

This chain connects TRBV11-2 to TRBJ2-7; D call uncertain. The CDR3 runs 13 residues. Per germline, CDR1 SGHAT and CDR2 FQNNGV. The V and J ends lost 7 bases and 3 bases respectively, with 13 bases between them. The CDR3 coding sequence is TGTGCCAGCACCGATGGGCAGATCTACGAGCAGTACTTC. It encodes CASTDGQIYEQYF.

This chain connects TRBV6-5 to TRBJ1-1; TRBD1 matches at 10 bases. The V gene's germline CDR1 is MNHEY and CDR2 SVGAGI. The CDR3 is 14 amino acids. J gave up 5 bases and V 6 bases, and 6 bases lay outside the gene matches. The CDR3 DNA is TGTGCCAGCAGCAGACAGGGGGCCGGAACTGAAGCTTTCTTT. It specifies CASSRQGAGTEAFF.

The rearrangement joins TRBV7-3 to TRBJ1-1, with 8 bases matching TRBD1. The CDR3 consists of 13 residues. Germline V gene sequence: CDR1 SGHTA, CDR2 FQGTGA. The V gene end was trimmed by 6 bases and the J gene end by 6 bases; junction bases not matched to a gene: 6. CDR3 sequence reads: CASSSGGIAEAFF. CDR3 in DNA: TGTGCCAGCAGTTCAGGGGGCATAGCTGAAGCTTTCTTT.

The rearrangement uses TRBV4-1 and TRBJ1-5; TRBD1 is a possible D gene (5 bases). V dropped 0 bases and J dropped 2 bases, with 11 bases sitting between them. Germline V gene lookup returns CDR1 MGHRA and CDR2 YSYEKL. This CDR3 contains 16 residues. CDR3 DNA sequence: TGCGCCAGCAGCCAAGAGGGGCGATTGGGCAATCAGCCCCAGCATTTT. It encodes CASSQEGRLGNQPQHF.

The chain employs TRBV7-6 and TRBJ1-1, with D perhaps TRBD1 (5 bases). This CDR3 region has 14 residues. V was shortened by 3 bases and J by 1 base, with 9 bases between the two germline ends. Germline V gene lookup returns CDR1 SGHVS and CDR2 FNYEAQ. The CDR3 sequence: CASSLLGQNTEAFF. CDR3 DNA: TGTGCCAGCAGCTTGTTAGGACAGAACACTGAAGCTTTCTTT.

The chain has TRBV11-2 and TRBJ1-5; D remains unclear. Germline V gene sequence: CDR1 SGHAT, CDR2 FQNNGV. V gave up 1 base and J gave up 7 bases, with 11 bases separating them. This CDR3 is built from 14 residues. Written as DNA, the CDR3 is TGTGCCAGCAGCTTAGGGGGAGGTGGCCAGCCCCAGCATTTT. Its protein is CASSLGGGGQPQHF. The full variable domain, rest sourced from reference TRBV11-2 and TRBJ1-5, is EAGVAQSPRYKIIEKRQSVAFWCNPISGHATLYWYQQILGQGPKLLIQFQNNGVVDDSQLPKDRFSAERLKGVDSTLKIQPAKLEDSAVYLCASSLGGGGQPQHFGDGTRLSIL.

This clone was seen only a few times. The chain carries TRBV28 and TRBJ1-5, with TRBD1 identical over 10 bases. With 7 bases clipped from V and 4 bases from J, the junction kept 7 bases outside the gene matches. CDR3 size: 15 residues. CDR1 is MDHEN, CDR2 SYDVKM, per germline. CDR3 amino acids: CASTPGQGGNQPQHF. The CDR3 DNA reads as TGTGCCAGCACCCCAGGACAGGGGGGAAATCAGCCCCAGCATTTT.